These 18 T cell receptor delta chains came from one sample sequenced in a study of gamma delta lymphoproliferative disorders and STAT genes. Genomic DNA from isolated PBMCs served as the sequencing template. TCRdb redid clone calling on the multiplex PCR reads using CATT. In the table there are several hundred delta-chain clones, 1.5% to 2% of which are singletons. The material sequenced was blood. The receptor source for this set is a human donor in good health.

This clone has a handful of counts. The translation of this DNA and the TCRdb protein of a much larger clone differ at residue 9, probably owing to a read error; the protein shown here is translated from the DNA. The chain links TRDV2 to TRDJ1; 8 bases align to TRDD3. In germline, CDR1 is GEAIGNYY, CDR2 EKD. J was trimmed by 3 bases and V by 3 bases; bases with no gene match: 14. The CDR3 contains 17 residues. DNA for the CDR3: TGTGCCTGTGACGAGGTACTGGGGGGTACTGGGCCCGATAAACTCATCTTT. This gives the protein CACDEVLGGTGPDKLIF.

This clone was found a few times. A read error likely explains why the TCRdb protein, taken from a much larger clone, differs from this DNA's translation at residue 7; the protein shown is translated from the DNA. V gene TRDV2 combines with J gene TRDJ1, with TRDD3 matching over 9 bases. The V segment lost 1 base and the J segment 7 bases; nucleotides outside the gene matches: 18. The CDR3 is 18 amino acids. Germline loops: CDR1 GEAIGNYY, CDR2 EKD. In DNA form, the CDR3 reads TGTGCCTGTGACACGCTCGTCTCTGGGGGATCCGCTTTGGGTAAACTCATCTTT. This codes for CACDTLVSGGSALGKLIF.

As to this clone: This DNA's translation differs at residue 7 from TCRdb's protein, which comes from a much larger clone; a read error is likely, and the protein shown is translated from the DNA. This rearrangement joins TRDV2 to TRDJ1; D remains unclear. V lost 4 bases to trimming and J lost 1 base, with 15 bases between them. This CDR3 contains 15 residues. CDR1 is GEAIGNYY, CDR2 EKD, per germline. CDR3 coding DNA: TGTGCCTGTGATAGCGTCAGGGAGTCCACCGATAAACTCATCTTT. Its translation is CACDSVRESTDKLIF.

This clone was counted a few times. The protein in TCRdb stems from a much larger clone and differs at residue 14 from this DNA's translation, likely a read error; here the protein is translated from the DNA. V gene TRDV2 combines with J gene TRDJ1; the match to TRDD3 covers 13 bases. With 0 bases clipped from V and 8 bases from J, the junction kept 14 bases outside the gene matches. This CDR3 is 18 amino acids long. Germline values: CDR1 GEAIGNYY, CDR2 EKD. In DNA, the CDR3 is TGTGCCTGTGACACCCTAGGTACTGGGGGATACGTGGGCGAGAAACTCATCTTT. This gives the protein CACDTLGTGGYVGEKLIF.

This clone was observed a few times. The amino acid sequence in TCRdb belongs to a much larger clone and departs from this DNA's translation at residue 8, likely a sequencing read error; the sequence shown is translated from the DNA. This rearrangement joins TRDV2 to TRDJ1, with TRDD3 matching over 7 bases. Germline V gives CDR1 GEAIGNYY, CDR2 EKD. The V gene end was trimmed by 1 base and the J gene end by 7 bases; junction bases not matched to a gene: 32. The CDR3 totals 22 residues. The CDR3 DNA reads as TGTGCCTGTGACACTCTTCGGGGGCCAAGTCGGCGTGTGGGGGAGTGGGCCGGTAAACTCATCTTT. It specifies CACDTLRGPSRRVGEWAGKLIF.

The gene calls are TRDV1 and TRDJ1, with D uncertain. The germline V gene encodes CDR1 TSWWSYY and CDR2 QGS. Trimming stripped 5 bases from V and 0 bases from J, with 25 bases between. CDR3 size: 19 residues. The CDR3 DNA sequence: TGTGCTCTTGGGCCTTACCTGTACGTTTTGGTTCCGTACACCGATAAACTCATCTTT. Translation: CALGPYLYVLVPYTDKLIF.

Comments on this clone: The TCRdb protein, from a much larger clone, departs from this DNA's translation at residue 17, likely by read error; the protein shown derives from the DNA. This sequence joins TRDV1 and TRDJ1; D perhaps matches TRDD2 (9 bases). Trimming took 4 bases from V and 7 from J, leaving 37 bases between them. Per germline, CDR1 TSWWSYY and CDR2 QGS. The CDR3 sequence is 21 residues long. The CDR3 reads CALGVILPTYRGILRAVKLIF. CDR3 DNA: TGTGCTCTTGGGGTCATCCTTCCTACTTACCGGGGGATATTAAGGGCCGTTAAACTCATCTTT.

No V gene was called here, but the J gene is TRDJ1; TRDD3, the table's D call, was not compared with the DNA. This CDR3 contains 19 residues. CDR3 sequence: CACDTLASGGSLGGDKLIF. CDR3 nucleotide sequence: TGTGCCTGTGACACGCTCGCCTCTGGGGGATCCCTGGGGGGCGATAAACTCATCTTT.

In its sample, this clone ranks as medium-sized (0.01 to 0.1%). The V and J genes are TRAV29/DV5 and TRDJ1, with TRDD3 matching 9 bases. This CDR3 is built from 20 residues. V lost 4 bases and J lost 4; bases outside the gene matches: 26. Germline assignment: CDR1 NSMFDY and CDR2 ISSIKDK. CDR3 sequence: CAASRDVCPGGLVPGDKLIF. The DNA for the CDR3 is TGTGCAGCATCCCGCGATGTGTGCCCTGGGGGATTAGTCCCAGGCGATAAACTCATCTTT.

This clone was seen a handful of times. A read error likely explains why the TCRdb protein, taken from a much larger clone, differs from this DNA's translation at residue 4; the protein shown is translated from the DNA. V is TRDV2 and J is TRDJ1, with TRDD3 matching 12 bases. CDR1 is GEAIGNYY and CDR2 is EKD in the germline V gene. The CDR3 consists of 20 residues. The CDR3 nucleotides are TGTGCCTGTGGCACCGTCGGGCACGGGGATCCTGGGGGATACGCCGATAAACTCATCTTT. This codes for CACGTVGHGDPGGYADKLIF.

With respect to this clone: This sequence is one base from a far larger clone and is likely a read error. Other nucleotide sequences from this sample produce the same CDR3. CDR3 DNA: TGCGCCTGTGACACGACCGTACTGGGGGATACAAGACCCTGGGACACCCGACAGATGTTTTTC. Amino acid sequence: CACDTTVLGDTRPWDTRQMFF. This rearrangement joins TRDV2 to TRDJ3; TRDD3 matches at 12 bases. CDR3 size: 21 residues. Looked up from germline, CDR1 is GEAIGNYY and CDR2 is EKD.

This clone was observed a few times. The protein in TCRdb stems from a much larger clone and differs at residue 9 from this DNA's translation, likely a read error; here the protein is translated from the DNA. The chain links TRDV2 to TRDJ1, with D maybe TRDD3 (5 bases). Germline lookup yields CDR1 GEAIGNYY and CDR2 EKD. The CDR3 is 15 residues long. V lost 0 bases to trimming and J lost 0 bases, with 10 bases between them. This chain's CDR3 is CACDTVGEHTDKLIF. Written as DNA, the CDR3 is TGTGCCTGTGACACCGTCGGGGAGCACACCGATAAACTCATCTTT.

As for this clone: TCRdb lists the protein of a much larger clone for this DNA, which differs at residue 17, so this is likely a read error; the protein given here is translated from the DNA itself. The chain uses TRDV2 and TRDJ1; 8 nucleotides match TRDD3. The CDR3 is 18 residues long. Germline values: CDR1 GEAIGNYY, CDR2 EKD. CDR3: CACDTVGTGGSYTDKLTF. The CDR3 nucleotides are TGTGCCTGTGACACGGTGGGTACTGGGGGGTCGTACACCGATAAACTCACCTTT.

This clone was observed a few times. With a far larger clone one base away, a read error is the likely cause. In the same sample, other DNA sequences code for this CDR3. The V and J genes are TRDV1 and TRDJ1; the match to TRDD3 covers 11 bases. The CDR3 totals 22 residues. Germline V gene data show CDR1 as TSWWSYY and CDR2 as QGS. CDR3 amino acids: CALGPSGLRGGYESTYTDKLIF. In DNA form, the CDR3 reads TGTGCTCTTGGGCCATCGGGCCTTCGTGGGGGATACGAGTCGACCTACACCGATAAACTCATTTTT.

This clone appeared a few times. A far larger clone is one nucleotide away, so this likely arose from a read error. The V gene is TRDV2, the J gene TRDJ1, with TRDD3 identical over 8 bases. CDR3 length: 18 amino acids. Per germline, CDR1 GEAIGNYY and CDR2 EKD. Germline trimming cut 1 base from V and 0 bases from J; bases unmatched to any gene: 12. The chain's CDR3 is CACDTVGTGGTYTDKLIF. In DNA form, the CDR3 reads TGTGCCTGTGACACGGTGGGTACTGGGGGGACGTACACCGATAAACTCATCTTT.

Turning to this clone: The protein TCRdb gives is from a much larger clone and does not agree with this DNA's translation at residue 10, likely a read error; the protein shown here comes from the DNA. J is TRDJ1 and V is TRDV2; D remains unclear. The CDR3 is 19 amino acids. Between the trimmed V and J ends, which lost 0 bases and 0 bases, there was a span of 22 bases. CDR1 and CDR2 (germline): GEAIGNYY, EKD. CDR3 nucleotides: TGTGCCTGTGACACCGTGACACCCCGGAGGAACAGATACACCGATAAACTCATCTTT. Translated: CACDTVTPRRNRYTDKLIF.

By sample fraction, this clone is large. The same CDR3 can be traced to other DNA sequences in this sample. The chain combines TRDV1 with TRDJ1; maybe TRDD2 (9 bases). CDR1 is TSWWSYY and CDR2 is QGS in the germline V gene. CDR3 length equals 21 residues. Trimming removed 4 bases from V and 3 bases from J, with 33 bases in between. The CDR3 region has the DNA TGTGCTCTTGGGGTCATCCTTCCTACTTACCGGGGGATATTAAGGGCCGATAAACTCATCTTT. Translating gives CALGVILPTYRGILRADKLIF.

The rearrangement links TRDV2 to TRDJ1; TRDD3 matches at 10 bases. The CDR3 runs 16 residues. Germline CDR1 is GEAIGNYY and CDR2 is EKD. The junction had 9 bases not matched to a gene; V was cut back by 6 bases and J by 0 bases. The CDR3 bases are TGTGCCTGTCGGGGTTTACTGGGGGATTACACCGATAAACTCATCTTT. Protein sequence: CACRGLLGDYTDKLIF.